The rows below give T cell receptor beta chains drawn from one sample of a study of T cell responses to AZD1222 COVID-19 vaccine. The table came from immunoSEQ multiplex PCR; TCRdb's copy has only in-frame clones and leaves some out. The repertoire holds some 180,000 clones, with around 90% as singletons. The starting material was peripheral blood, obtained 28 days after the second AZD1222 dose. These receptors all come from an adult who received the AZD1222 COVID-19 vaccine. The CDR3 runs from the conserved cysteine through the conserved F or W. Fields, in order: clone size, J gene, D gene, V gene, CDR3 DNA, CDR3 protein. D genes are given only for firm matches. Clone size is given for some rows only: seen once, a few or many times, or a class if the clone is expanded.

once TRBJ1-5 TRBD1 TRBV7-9 TGTGCCAGCAGCTTACCCGGGACAGGGGATCAGCCCCAGCATTTT CASSLPGTGDQPQHF
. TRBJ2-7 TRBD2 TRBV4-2 TGTGCCAGCAGCCAAGGGGAAGCGGGGGGCCCCATCTCTTCCTACGAGCAGTACTTC CASSQGEAGGPISSYEQYF
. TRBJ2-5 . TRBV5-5 TGTGCCAGCAGCCTTCCAGGGGGAGGAGAGACCCAGTACTTC CASSLPGGGETQYF
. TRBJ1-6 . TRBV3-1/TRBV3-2 TGTGCCAGCAGCTCCGGCCCCCCAGGGGCTGGGGGTCATTCACCCCTCCACTTT CASSSGPPGAGGHSPLHF
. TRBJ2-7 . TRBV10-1 TGCGCCAGCAGTGACTCTCCGGGCAGGGCGAACGAGCAGTACTTC CASSDSPGRANEQYF
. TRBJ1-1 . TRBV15 TGTGCCACCAGCAGAGATCGACGCCGGGACACTGAAGCTTTCTTT CATSRDRRRDTEAFF
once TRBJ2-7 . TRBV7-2 TGTGCCAGCAGCTTGACGGGAATAAACCACGAGCAGTACTTC CASSLTGINHEQYF
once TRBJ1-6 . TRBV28 TGTGCCAGCAGTTTAGGGCCAGGGGTAGGCTCACCCCTCCACTTT CASSLGPGVGSPLHF
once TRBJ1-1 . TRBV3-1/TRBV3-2 TGTGCCAGCAGCCACCTTAAGGGAGAGAACACTGAAGCTTTCTTT CASSHLKGENTEAFF
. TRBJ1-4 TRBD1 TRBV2 TGTGCCAGCAGTGAAAGGGGCTCAGGGGGCGAAAAACTGTTTTTT CASSERGSGGEKLFF
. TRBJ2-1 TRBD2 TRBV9 TGTGCCAGCAGTTTAGCGGGAGGTGGGGATGAGCAGTTCTTC CASSLAGGGDEQFF
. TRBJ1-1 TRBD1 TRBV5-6 TGTGCCAGCAGCTTGGATGGACAGGTGAACACTGAAGCTTTCTTT CASSLDGQVNTEAFF
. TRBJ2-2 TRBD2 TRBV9 TGTGCCAGCAGCGTAGGTCTAGCGGGAGGAGGGACCGGGGAGCTGTTTTTT CASSVGLAGGGTGELFF
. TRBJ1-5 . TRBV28 TGTGCCAGCAACCATGGACAGTCTCGGGCGGGAAATCAGCCCCAGCATTTT CASNHGQSRAGNQPQHF
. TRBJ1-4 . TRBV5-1 TGCGCCAGCAGCTTACAAACAGGAGCAACTAATGAAAAACTGTTTTTT CASSLQTGATNEKLFF
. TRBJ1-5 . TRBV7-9 TGTGCCAGCAGCTTGGACACAGGCGAGAGCAATCAGCCCCAGCATTTT CASSLDTGESNQPQHF
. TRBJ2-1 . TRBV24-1 TGTGCCACCAAGTCGGGCGGAGAGCCTAGTCGGTCCGAGCAGTTCTTC CATKSGGEPSRSEQFF
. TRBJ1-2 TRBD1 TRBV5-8 TGTGCCAGCAGTAACGGACAGGAGCCTAACTATGGCTACACCTTC CASSNGQEPNYGYTF
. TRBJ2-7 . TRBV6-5 TGTGCCGCCTCAAACTACGAGCAGTACTTC CAASNYEQYF
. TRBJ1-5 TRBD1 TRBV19 TGTGCCAGTAGTGGTACAGGGGGCGGTCAGCCCCAGCATTTT CASSGTGGGQPQHF
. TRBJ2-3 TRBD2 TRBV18 TGTGCCAGCTCACTCCCCTCACTAGCGGGATTGGTAGATACGCAGTATTTT CASSLPSLAGLVDTQYF
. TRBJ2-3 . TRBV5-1 TGCGCCAGCAGCTTAGGGAGTACAGATACGCAGTATTTT CASSLGSTDTQYF
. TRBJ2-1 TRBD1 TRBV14 TGTGCCAGCAGCCAAGTTGGGACAGGGGTTATCAATGAGCAGTTCTTC CASSQVGTGVINEQFF
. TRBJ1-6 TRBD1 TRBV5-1 TGCGCCAGCAGCTCCGGGACAGGGGGCTTGAATTCACCCCTCCACTTT CASSSGTGGLNSPLHF
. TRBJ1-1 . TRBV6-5 TGTGCCAGCAGCAAAATTTTGAACACTGAAGCTTTCTTT CASSKILNTEAFF
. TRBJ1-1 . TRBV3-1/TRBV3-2 TGTGCCAGCAGCCAAGATCGGAGGGGCACTGAAGCTTTCTTT CASSQDRRGTEAFF
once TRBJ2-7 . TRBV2 TGTGCCAGCATGAGAGGGACTGAAACCTACGAGCAGTACTTC CASMRGTETYEQYF
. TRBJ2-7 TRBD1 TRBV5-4 TGTGCCAGCAGCTCCAAGCTGGGGCAGGGGGCTTTCTACGAGCAGTACTTC CASSSKLGQGAFYEQYF
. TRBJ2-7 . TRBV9 TGTGCCAGCAGCGTGGACAGTAGCTCCTACGAGCAGTACTTC CASSVDSSSYEQYF
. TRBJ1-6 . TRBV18 TGTGCCAGCTCACCAGGGTCTAATAATTCACCCCTCCACTTT CASSPGSNNSPLHF
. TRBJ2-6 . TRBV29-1 TGCAGCGTTGATTTTTCTGGGGCCAACGTCCTGACTTTC CSVDFSGANVLTF
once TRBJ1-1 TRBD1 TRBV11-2 TGTGCCAGCAGAGGACAGGGGGAAACTGAAGCTTTCTTT CASRGQGETEAFF
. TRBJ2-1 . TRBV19 TGTGCCAGTAGTATCGTAGCATTCTCCTACAATGAGCAGTTCTTC CASSIVAFSYNEQFF
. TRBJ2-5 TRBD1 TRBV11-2 TGTGCCAGCAGCTTTGGGACAGGTCAAGAGACCCAGTACTTC CASSFGTGQETQYF
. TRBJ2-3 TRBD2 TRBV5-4 TGTGCCAGCAGCTTAAGACTAGCGGGGAGCACAGATACGCAGTATTTT CASSLRLAGSTDTQYF
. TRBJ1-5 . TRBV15 TGTGCCACCAGCAGAGATCACGGCACTCATCAGCCCCAGCATTTT CATSRDHGTHQPQHF
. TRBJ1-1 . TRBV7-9 TGTGCCAGCAGCAGAGGGAACACTGAAGCTTTCTTT CASSRGNTEAFF
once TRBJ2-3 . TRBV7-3 TGTGCCAGCAGCTTCGGGAGCGCCACAGATACGCAGTATTTT CASSFGSATDTQYF
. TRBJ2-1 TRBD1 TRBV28 TGTGCCAGCAGTTTACGGACAGGGGTCTGGAATCGGAAACCCAATGAGCAGTTCTTC CASSLRTGVWNRKPNEQFF
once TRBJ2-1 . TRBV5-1 TGCGCCAGCAGCTTGGGACAGAATGAGCAGTTCTTC CASSLGQNEQFF
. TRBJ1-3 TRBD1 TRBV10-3 TGTGCCACCGGGACAGGGGAATTGGGAGGAAACACCATATATTTT CATGTGELGGNTIYF
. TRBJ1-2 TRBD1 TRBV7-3 TGTGCCAGCAGCTTGGGACAGGGGGTCGGCTATGGCTACACCTTC CASSLGQGVGYGYTF
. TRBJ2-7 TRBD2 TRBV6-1 TGTGCCAGCAGTGAAGTTGGCGGGAGCTCCTACGAGCAGTACTTC CASSEVGGSSYEQYF
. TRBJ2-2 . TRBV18 TGTGCCAGCTCACCAGGACAGCAGAACACCGGGGAGCTGTTTTTT CASSPGQQNTGELFF
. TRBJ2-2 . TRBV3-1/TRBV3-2 TGTGCCAGCAGCCAAAAAGGATACGGGGAGCTGTTTTTT CASSQKGYGELFF
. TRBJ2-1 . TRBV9 TGTGCCAGCAGCGTAGGGACTTCGTACAATGAGCAGTTCTTC CASSVGTSYNEQFF
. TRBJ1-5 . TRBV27 TGTGCCAGCCGTCGTGCACAGGAGAGCAATCAGCCCCAGCATTTT CASRRAQESNQPQHF